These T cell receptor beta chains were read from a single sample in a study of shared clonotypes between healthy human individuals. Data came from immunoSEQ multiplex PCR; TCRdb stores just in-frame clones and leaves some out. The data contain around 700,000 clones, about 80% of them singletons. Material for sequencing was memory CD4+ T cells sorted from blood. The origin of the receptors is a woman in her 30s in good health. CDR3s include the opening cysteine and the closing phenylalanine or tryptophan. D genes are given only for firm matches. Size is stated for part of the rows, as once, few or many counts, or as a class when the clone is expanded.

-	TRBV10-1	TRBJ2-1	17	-	CASSESNSPAPYNEQFF	TGCGCCAGCAGTGAGTCGAATTCTCCAGCCCCCTACAATGAGCAGTTCTTC
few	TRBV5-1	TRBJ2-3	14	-	CASSPGTAGNTQYF	TGCGCCAGCAGCCCCGGGACCGCCGGGAATACGCAGTATTTT
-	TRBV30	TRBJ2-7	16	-	CAWSGCTAGQCDEQYF	TGTGCCTGGAGTGGGTGTACGGCGGGACAATGCGACGAGCAGTACTTC
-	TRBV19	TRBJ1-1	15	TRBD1	CARVTGEGSNTEAFF	TGTGCCAGGGTGACAGGGGAGGGTTCCAACACTGAAGCTTTCTTT
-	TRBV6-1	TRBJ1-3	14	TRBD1	CASNDRGTGNTIYF	TGTGCCAGCAACGACAGGGGGACTGGAAACACCATATATTTT
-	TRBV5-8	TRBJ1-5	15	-	CASTEGGNVDQPQHF	TGTGCCAGCACCGAGGGGGGAAATGTTGATCAGCCCCAGCATTTT
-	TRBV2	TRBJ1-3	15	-	CASTPLRGGGNTIYF	TGTGCCAGCACCCCGTTGCGGGGAGGAGGAAACACCATATATTTT
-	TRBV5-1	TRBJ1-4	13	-	CASSLGTNEKLFF	TGCGCCAGCAGCTTGGGGACTAATGAAAAACTGTTTTTT
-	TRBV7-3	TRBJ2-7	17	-	CASSLPQNAGECNEQYF	TGTGCCAGCAGCTTACCTCAGAACGCAGGGGAGTGTAACGAGCAGTACTTC
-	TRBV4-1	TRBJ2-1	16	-	CASSQGPQSSYNEQFF	TGCGCCAGCAGCCAGGGACCACAAAGCTCCTACAATGAGCAGTTCTTC
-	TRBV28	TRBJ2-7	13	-	CASSGDNAYEQYF	TGTGCCAGCAGCGGGGACAACGCCTACGAGCAGTACTTC
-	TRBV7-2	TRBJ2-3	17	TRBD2	CASSLGIAGVRYDTQYF	TGTGCCAGCAGCTTAGGAATAGCGGGGGTCCGTTATGATACGCAGTATTTT
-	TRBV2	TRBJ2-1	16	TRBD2	CASRRGTSGSWNEQFF	TGTGCCAGCAGAAGGGGGACTAGTGGGTCTTGGAATGAGCAGTTCTTC
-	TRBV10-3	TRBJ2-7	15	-	CAISESLATSYEQYF	TGTGCCATCAGTGAGTCCTTAGCAACATCCTACGAGCAGTACTTC
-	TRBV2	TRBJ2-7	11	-	CASSEFSEQYF	TGTGCCAGCAGTGAGTTTTCTGAGCAGTACTTC
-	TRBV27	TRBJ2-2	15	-	CASSRGQRNTGELFF	TGTGCCAGCAGCCGAGGGCAAAGGAACACCGGGGAGCTGTTTTTT
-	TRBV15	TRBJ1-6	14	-	CATSRDASNSPLHF	TGTGCCACCAGCAGGGACGCATCCAATTCACCCCTCCACTTT
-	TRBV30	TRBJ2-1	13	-	CAWSIGTYNEQFF	TGTGCCTGGAGTATCGGGACTTATAATGAGCAGTTCTTC
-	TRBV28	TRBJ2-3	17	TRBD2	CASSLWGSGRYTDTQYF	TGTGCCAGCAGTTTATGGGGTAGCGGGAGATACACAGATACGCAGTATTTT
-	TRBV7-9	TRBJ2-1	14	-	CASSFPPPTNEQFF	TGTGCCAGCAGCTTTCCCCCGCCTACCAATGAGCAGTTCTTC
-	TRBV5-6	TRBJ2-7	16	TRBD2	CASTLPSRTSLYEQYF	TGTGCCAGCACCCTCCCGAGCCGGACTAGCCTCTACGAGCAGTACTTC
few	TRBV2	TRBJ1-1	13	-	CASSADGYTEAFF	TGTGCCAGCAGTGCGGACGGTTACACTGAAGCTTTCTTT
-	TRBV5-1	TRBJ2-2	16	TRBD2	CASSPREALRAGELFF	TGCGCCAGCAGCCCGCGGGAGGCTTTGCGGGCCGGGGAGCTGTTTTTT
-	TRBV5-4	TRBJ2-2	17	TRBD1	CASSLPQGGANTGELFF	TGTGCCAGCAGCTTACCCCAAGGGGGCGCGAACACCGGGGAGCTGTTTTTT
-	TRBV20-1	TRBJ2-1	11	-	CSAIGTQEQFF	TGCAGTGCTATTGGAACGCAGGAGCAGTTCTTC
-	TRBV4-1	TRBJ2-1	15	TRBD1	CASSQEQGLGNEQFF	TGCGCCAGCAGCCAAGAACAGGGGCTTGGCAATGAGCAGTTCTTC
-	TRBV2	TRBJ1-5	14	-	CASSVLAGDQPQHF	TGTGCCAGCAGTGTTTTGGCAGGGGACCAGCCCCAGCATTTT
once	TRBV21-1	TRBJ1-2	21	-	CASSKGPTTPKTPHPDYGYTF	TGTGCCAGCAGCAAAGGGCCAACGACCCCCAAGACCCCTCACCCAGACTATGGCTACACCTTC
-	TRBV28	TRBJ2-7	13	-	CASSPYGSYEQYF	TGTGCCAGCAGTCCGTATGGCAGCTACGAGCAGTACTTC
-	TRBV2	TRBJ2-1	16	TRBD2	CASSGLAGVVGDEQFF	TGTGCCAGCAGTGGGCTAGCGGGAGTCGTGGGCGATGAGCAGTTCTTC
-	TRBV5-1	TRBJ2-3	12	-	CASSSLSDTQYF	TGCGCCAGCAGCTCTTTATCAGATACGCAGTATTTT
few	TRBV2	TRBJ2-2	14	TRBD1	CASLKTGVTGELFF	TGTGCCAGCCTTAAGACAGGGGTCACCGGGGAGCTGTTTTTT
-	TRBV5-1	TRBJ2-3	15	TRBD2	CASRVGLAEGDTQYF	TGCGCCAGCAGAGTTGGGCTAGCGGAGGGAGATACGCAGTATTTT
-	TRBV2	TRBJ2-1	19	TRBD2	CASSEFGGRNLADNNEQFF	TGTGCCAGCAGTGAATTTGGTGGACGAAACCTAGCGGACAACAATGAGCAGTTCTTC
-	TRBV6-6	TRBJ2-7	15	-	CASRSGTGDTYEQYF	TGTGCCAGCAGGAGCGGGACAGGCGATACCTACGAGCAGTACTTC
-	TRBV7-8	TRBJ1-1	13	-	CASRGTLNTEAFF	TGTGCCAGCAGGGGGACACTGAACACTGAAGCTTTCTTT
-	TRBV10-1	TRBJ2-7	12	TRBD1	CASSGQGYEQYF	TGCGCCAGCAGTGGACAGGGATACGAGCAGTACTTC
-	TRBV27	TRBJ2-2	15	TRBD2	CASSLLRGATGELFF	TGTGCCAGCAGTTTACTGCGGGGGGCCACCGGGGAGCTGTTTTTT
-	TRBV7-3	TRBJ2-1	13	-	CASSLGPYNEQFF	TGTGCCAGCAGCTTGGGGCCCTACAATGAGCAGTTCTTC
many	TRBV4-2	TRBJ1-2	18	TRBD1	CASSQELPEPRDRNGYTF	TGTGCCAGCAGCCAAGAATTGCCTGAGCCCCGGGACAGAAATGGCTACACCTTC
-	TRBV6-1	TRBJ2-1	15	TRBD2	CASSERLAGSNEQFF	TGTGCCAGCAGTGAACGGCTAGCGGGAAGCAATGAGCAGTTCTTC
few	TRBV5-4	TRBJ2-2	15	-	CASSLGGYGAGELFF	TGTGCCAGCAGCTTGGGGGGATACGGCGCCGGGGAGCTGTTTTTT
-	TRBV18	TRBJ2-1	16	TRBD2	CASSRSSLAEGNEQFF	TGTGCCAGCTCACGAAGCTCCCTAGCGGAGGGTAATGAGCAGTTCTTC
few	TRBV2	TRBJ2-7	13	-	CASSVKGNHEQYF	TGTGCCAGCAGCGTTAAAGGAAACCACGAGCAGTACTTC
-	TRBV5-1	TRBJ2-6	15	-	CASTEMSSGANVLTF	TGCGCCAGCACCGAGATGAGCTCTGGGGCCAACGTCCTGACTTTC
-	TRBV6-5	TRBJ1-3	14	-	CASSSLGSGNTIYF	TGTGCCAGCAGCTCCCTCGGCTCTGGAAACACCATATATTTT
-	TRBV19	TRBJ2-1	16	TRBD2	CASSIILASSYNEQFF	TGTGCCAGTAGTATAATACTAGCGAGCTCCTACAATGAGCAGTTCTTC
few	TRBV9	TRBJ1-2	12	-	CASMAEGYGYTF	TGTGCCAGCATGGCGGAAGGCTATGGCTACACCTTC
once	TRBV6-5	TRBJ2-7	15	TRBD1	CASSYSRQGIHEQYF	TGTGCCAGCAGTTACTCACGACAGGGGATCCACGAGCAGTACTTC
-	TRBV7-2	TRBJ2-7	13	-	CASSAKTGTAQYF	TGTGCCAGCAGCGCCAAGACCGGGACCGCGCAGTACTTC
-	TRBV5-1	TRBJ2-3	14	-	CASRSAYGADTQYF	TGCGCCAGCAGGTCGGCTTACGGGGCAGATACGCAGTATTTT
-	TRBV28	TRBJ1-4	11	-	CASSFREKLFF	TGTGCCAGCAGTTTTCGAGAAAAACTGTTTTTT
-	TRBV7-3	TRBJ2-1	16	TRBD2	CASSLKTSGRSNEQFF	TGTGCCAGCAGCTTAAAAACTAGCGGGAGATCCAATGAGCAGTTCTTC
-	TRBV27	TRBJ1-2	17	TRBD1	CASSPQGEPYHNYGYTF	TGTGCCAGCAGTCCACAGGGGGAGCCCTACCATAACTATGGCTACACCTTC
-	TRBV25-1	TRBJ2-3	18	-	CASSIPTPSKPGADTQYF	TGTGCCAGCAGTATCCCTACCCCCAGTAAACCTGGCGCAGATACGCAGTATTTT
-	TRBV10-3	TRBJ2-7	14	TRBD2	CAIRRTSDTYEQYF	TGTGCCATCAGAAGGACTAGCGACACCTACGAGCAGTACTTC
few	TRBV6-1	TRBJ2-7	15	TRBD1	CASSESGQGHREQYF	TGTGCCAGCAGTGAAAGTGGACAGGGTCATCGCGAGCAGTACTTC
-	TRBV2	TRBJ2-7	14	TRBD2	CASSEGLAGGMQYF	TGTGCCAGCAGCGAGGGACTAGCGGGAGGGATGCAGTACTTC
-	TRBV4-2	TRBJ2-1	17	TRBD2	CASSQEVASGRAGEQFF	TGTGCCAGCAGCCAAGAGGTGGCTAGCGGGAGGGCCGGCGAGCAGTTCTTC
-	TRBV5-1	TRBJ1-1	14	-	CASSWDLGDTEAFF	TGCGCCAGCAGCTGGGATCTTGGGGACACTGAAGCTTTCTTT